This T cell receptor beta chain was recorded in a study of Graves' ophthalmopathy and Graves' hyperthyroidism. Study-wide points: Ophthalmopathy could be told apart from stable hyperthyroidism by a 13-signature model (87.88% sensitivity, approximately 81% specificity).

This clonotype was counted at least ten times. The antigen is not known. Investigators amplified TCR beta CDR3 regions from RNA transcripts. Amplification began with first-round RT-PCR using HTBI primers, then second-round multiplex PCR was performed. TCRdb reprocessed the multiplex PCR reads via MiXCR and lists one record per CDR3 protein. Here the sample spans about 480,000 distinct CDR3 sequences, roughly 14% being singletons. Germline CDR1 reads MRHNA; CDR2 reads SNTAGT. The V end was cut by 6 bases, the J end by 4 bases, with 13 bases between. The CDR3 runs to 14 residues. This sequence joins TRBV6-4 and TRBJ1-5; TRBD1 might be the D (5 bases). This TCR derives from a woman aged 30 to 39 with Graves' ophthalmopathy. Sequencing used blood. In nucleotides, the CDR3 is TGTGCCAGCAGCCTTGGGACCCAGAATCAGCCCCAGCATTTT. Encoded protein: CASSLGTQNQPQHF.